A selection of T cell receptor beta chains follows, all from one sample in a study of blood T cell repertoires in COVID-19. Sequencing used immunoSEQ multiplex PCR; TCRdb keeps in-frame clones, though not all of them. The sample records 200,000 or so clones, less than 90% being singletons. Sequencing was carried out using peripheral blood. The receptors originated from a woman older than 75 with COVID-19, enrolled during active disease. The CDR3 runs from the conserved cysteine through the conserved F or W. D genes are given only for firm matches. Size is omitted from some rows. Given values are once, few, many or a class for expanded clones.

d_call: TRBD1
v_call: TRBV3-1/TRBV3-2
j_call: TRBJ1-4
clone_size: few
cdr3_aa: CASSQEGQGSEKLFF
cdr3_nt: TGTGCCAGCAGCCAAGAGGGACAGGGTAGTGAAAAACTGTTTTTT

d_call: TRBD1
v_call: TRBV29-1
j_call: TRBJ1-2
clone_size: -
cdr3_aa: CSVGGTDYGYTF
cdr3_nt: TGCAGCGTCGGCGGGACAGACTATGGCTACACCTTC

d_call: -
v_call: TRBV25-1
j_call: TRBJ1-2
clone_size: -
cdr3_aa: CASVFRSSWGYTF
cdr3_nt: TGTGCCAGCGTATTTAGGAGTTCGTGGGGCTACACCTTC

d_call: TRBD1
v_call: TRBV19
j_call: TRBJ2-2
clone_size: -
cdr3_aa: CASSIDRANTGELFF
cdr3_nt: TGTGCCAGTAGTATCGACAGGGCCAACACCGGGGAGCTGTTTTTT

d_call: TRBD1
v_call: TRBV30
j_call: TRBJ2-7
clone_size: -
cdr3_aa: CAWGQGAPEQYF
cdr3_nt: TGTGCCTGGGGACAGGGGGCCCCCGAGCAGTACTTC

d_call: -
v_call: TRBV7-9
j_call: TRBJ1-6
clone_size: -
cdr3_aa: CASSSRGSQDSPLHF
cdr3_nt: TGTGCCAGCAGCTCTCGGGGGTCCCAAGATTCACCCCTCCACTTT

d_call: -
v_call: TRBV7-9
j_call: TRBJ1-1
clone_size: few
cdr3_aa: CASSQDRVTEAFF
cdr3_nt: TGTGCCAGCAGCCAGGACAGAGTCACTGAAGCTTTCTTT

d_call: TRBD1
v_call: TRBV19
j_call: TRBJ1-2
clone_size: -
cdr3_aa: CASSIGTGNGYTF
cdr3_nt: TGTGCCAGTAGTATCGGGACAGGGAATGGCTACACCTTC

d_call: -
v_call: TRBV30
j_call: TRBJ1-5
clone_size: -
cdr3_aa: CAWRPGHSNQPQHF
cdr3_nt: TGTGCCTGGCGTCCGGGACATAGCAATCAGCCCCAGCATTTT

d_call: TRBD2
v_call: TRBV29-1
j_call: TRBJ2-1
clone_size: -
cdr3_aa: CSVPFAGDHEQFF
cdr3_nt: TGCAGCGTCCCCTTCGCGGGGGACCATGAGCAGTTCTTC

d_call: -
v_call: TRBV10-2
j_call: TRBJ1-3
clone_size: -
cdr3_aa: CASSELGGPGNTIYF
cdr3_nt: TGCGCCAGCAGTGAGTTGGGGGGGCCTGGAAACACCATATATTTT

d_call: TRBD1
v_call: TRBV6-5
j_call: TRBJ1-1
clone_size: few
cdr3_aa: CASSKGQGSTEAFF
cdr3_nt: TGTGCCAGCAGTAAGGGACAGGGGAGTACTGAAGCTTTCTTT

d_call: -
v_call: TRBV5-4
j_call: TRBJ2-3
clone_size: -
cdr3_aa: CASSVRGVAEF
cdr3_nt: TGTGCCAGCAGCGTGCGTGGAGTAGCGGAATTT

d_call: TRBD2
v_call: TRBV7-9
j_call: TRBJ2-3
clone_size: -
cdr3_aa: CASSRTSGGTDTQYF
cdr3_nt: TGTGCCAGCAGCCGGACTAGCGGGGGCACAGATACGCAGTATTTT

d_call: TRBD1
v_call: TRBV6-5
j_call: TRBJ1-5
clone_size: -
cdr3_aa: CASDLGQLRPQHF
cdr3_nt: TGTGCCAGCGACTTGGGACAGCTAAGGCCCCAGCATTTT

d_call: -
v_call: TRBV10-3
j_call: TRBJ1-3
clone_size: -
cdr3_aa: CAIRAQANGNTIYF
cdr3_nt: TGTGCCATCAGGGCACAGGCGAATGGAAACACCATATATTTT

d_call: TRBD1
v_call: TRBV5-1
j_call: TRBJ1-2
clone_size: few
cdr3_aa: CASSQNRGGHYGYTF
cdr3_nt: TGCGCCAGCAGTCAAAACAGGGGGGGCCACTATGGCTACACCTTC

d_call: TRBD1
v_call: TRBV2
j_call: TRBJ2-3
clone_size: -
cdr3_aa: CASSNQGAGTDTQYF
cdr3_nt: TGTGCCAGCAGTAACCAGGGGGCCGGGACAGATACGCAGTATTTT

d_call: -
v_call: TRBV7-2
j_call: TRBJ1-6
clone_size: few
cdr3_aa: CASSLDLGSPLHF
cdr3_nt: TGTGCCAGCAGCTTAGACCTGGGCTCACCCCTCCACTTT

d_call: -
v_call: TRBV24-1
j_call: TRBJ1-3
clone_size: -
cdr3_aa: CATSARSGNTIYF
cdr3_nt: TGTGCCACCAGTGCTCGCTCTGGAAACACCATATATTTT

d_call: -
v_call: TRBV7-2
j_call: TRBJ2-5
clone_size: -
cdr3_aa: CASRLLGGETQYF
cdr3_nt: TGTGCCAGCAGATTACTAGGAGGGGAGACCCAGTACTTC

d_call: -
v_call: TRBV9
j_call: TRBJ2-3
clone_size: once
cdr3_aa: CASSLRPATSTDTQYF
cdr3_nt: TGTGCCAGCAGCCTCCGCCCCGCAACTAGCACAGATACGCAGTATTTT

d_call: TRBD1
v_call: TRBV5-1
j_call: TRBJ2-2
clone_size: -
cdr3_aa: CASSLVPGGNTGELFF
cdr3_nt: TGCGCCAGCAGCTTGGTTCCAGGGGGAAACACCGGGGAGCTGTTTTTT

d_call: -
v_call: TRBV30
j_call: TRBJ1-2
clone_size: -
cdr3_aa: CAWGQLKNGYTF
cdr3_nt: TGTGCCTGGGGACAGTTGAAAAATGGCTACACCTTC

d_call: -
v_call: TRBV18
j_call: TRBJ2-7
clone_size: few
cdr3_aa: CASSSLYEQYF
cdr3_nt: TGTGCCAGCTCATCCCTCTACGAGCAGTACTTC

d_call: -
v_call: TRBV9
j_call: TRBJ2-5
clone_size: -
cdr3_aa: CASSPRVGTGETQYF
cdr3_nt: TGTGCCAGCAGCCCCCGTGTGGGGACTGGGGAGACCCAGTACTTC

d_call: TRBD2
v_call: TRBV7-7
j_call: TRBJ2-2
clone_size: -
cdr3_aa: CASSLGLANTGELFF
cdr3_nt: TGTGCTAGCAGCTTAGGACTAGCGAACACCGGGGAGCTGTTTTTT

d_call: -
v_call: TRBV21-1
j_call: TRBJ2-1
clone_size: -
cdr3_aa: CASSKNPPKRNPEDGGSREGEQFF
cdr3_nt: TGTGCCAGCAGCAAAAATCCCCCAAAAAGAAACCCGGAGGACGGGGGAAGTCGGGAGGGTGAGCAGTTCTTC

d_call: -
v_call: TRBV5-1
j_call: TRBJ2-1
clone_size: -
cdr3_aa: CASSLVGGAYNEQFF
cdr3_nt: TGCGCCAGCAGCTTGGTAGGGGGGGCCTACAATGAGCAGTTCTTC

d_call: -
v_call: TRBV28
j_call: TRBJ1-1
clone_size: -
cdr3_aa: CASMGLLNTEAFF
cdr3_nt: TGTGCCAGCATGGGACTGTTGAACACTGAAGCTTTCTTT

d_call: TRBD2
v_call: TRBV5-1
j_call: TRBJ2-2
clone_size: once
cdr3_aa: CASSFPAGELTGELFF
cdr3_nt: TGCGCCAGCAGCTTTCCCGCGGGGGAACTCACCGGGGAGCTGTTTTTT

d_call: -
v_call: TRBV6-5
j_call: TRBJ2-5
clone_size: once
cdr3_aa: CATKRQGGETQYF
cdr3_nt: TGTGCCACCAAAAGGCAGGGGGGAGAGACCCAGTACTTC

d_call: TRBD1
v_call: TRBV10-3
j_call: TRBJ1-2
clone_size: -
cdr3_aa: CAISESDRGPGPSYGYTF
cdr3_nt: TGTGCCATCAGTGAGTCGGACAGGGGGCCGGGTCCAAGCTATGGCTACACCTTC

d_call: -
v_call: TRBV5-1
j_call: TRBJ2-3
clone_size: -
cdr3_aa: CASSLGRPSDTQYF
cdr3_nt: TGCGCCAGCAGCTTGGGGAGACCTTCAGATACGCAGTATTTT

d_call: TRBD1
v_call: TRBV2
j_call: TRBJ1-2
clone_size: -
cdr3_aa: CASSILGTGEYGYTF
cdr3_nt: TGTGCCAGCAGTATTCTCGGGACAGGGGAATATGGCTACACCTTC

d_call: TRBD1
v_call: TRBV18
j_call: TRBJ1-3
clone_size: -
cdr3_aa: CASSPPGTGFSGNTIYF
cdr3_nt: TGTGCCAGCTCACCTCCCGGGACAGGATTCTCTGGAAACACCATATATTTT

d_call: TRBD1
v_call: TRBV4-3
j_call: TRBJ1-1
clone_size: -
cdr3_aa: CASSQDYRGFAEAFF
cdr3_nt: TGCGCCAGCAGCCAAGATTACAGGGGGTTCGCTGAAGCTTTCTTT

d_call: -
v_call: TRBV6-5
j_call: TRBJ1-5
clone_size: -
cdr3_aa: CASRQSTLSNQPQHF
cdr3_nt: TGTGCCAGCAGACAGTCAACCCTTAGCAATCAGCCCCAGCATTTT